This T cell receptor (beta chain) comes out of a study of shared clonotypes between healthy human individuals. The run depth of the assay was deep. Method: immunoSEQ multiplex PCR; TCRdb's copy keeps in-frame clones and lacks some. The table lists roughly 2 million clones, about 95% of them singletons, with 1% to 1.3% in the top ten. The CDR3 sequence is 14 residues long. V shed 3 bases and J shed 2 bases, with 10 bases lying between them. Germline V lookup: CDR1 MNHEY, CDR2 SVGAGI. In its sample, this clone was seen once. Naive CD8 cells, CD45RO-negative and positively selected for CCR7, excluded terminally differentiated effector memory CD45RA+ cells.

The sequenced sample was naive CD8+ T cells sorted from blood. The chain has TRBV6-5 and TRBJ2-5; maybe TRBD2 (6 bases). The sequence derives from a young man in good health. The CDR3 is CASSYYRGQETQYF. The CDR3 DNA reads TGTGCCAGCAGTTATTATCGGGGGCAAGAGACCCAGTACTTC.